This T cell receptor (beta chain) was documented in a study of T cell responses to AZD1222 COVID-19 vaccine. CDR3 length equals 15 residues. Germline V gives CDR1 MNHEY, CDR2 SVGAGI. Trimming left V 6 bases short and J 1 base short, with 15 bases between. Assay used: immunoSEQ multiplex PCR; TCRdb lists only in-frame clones, some missing. The sample lists about 69,000 clones, 83% occurring once. Second-dose recipients at about 4 or about 12 weeks were treated as one pooled group. Study-wide results and caveats: CD4 TCRs linked to vaccination spanned spike, dominating at 160-218 and 743-854. Within unmutated variant regions lay the reported targets of nearly half of spike-specific TCRs. No repertoire was sampled before or during the peak T cell response, only after it.

As regards this clone: Its target is not known.

The clonotype was recovered from an adult who received the AZD1222 COVID-19 vaccine. Sequencing was performed on peripheral blood, taken 28 days after the second AZD1222 dose. The rearrangement joins TRBV6-5 to TRBJ1-1, with D possibly being TRBD1 (5 bases). The CDR3 DNA reads as TGTGCCAGCAGCTACAGACAGACCTCGAACACTGAAGCTTTCTTT. Protein: CASSYRQTSNTEAFF.